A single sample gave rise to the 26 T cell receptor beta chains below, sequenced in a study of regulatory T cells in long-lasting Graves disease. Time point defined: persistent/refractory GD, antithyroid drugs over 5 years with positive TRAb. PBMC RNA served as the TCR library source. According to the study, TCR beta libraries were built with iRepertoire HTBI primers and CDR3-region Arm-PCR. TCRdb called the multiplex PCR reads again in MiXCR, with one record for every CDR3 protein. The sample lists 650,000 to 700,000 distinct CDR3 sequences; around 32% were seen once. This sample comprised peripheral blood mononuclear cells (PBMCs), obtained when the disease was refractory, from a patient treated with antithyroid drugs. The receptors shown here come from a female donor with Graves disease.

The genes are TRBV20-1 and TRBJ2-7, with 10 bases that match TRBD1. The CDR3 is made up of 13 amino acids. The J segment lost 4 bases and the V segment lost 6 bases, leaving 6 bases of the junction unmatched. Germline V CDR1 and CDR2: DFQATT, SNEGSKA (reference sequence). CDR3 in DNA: TGCAGTGCAGGGACAGGGGTACGGTACGAGCAGTACTTC. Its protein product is CSAGTGVRYEQYF.

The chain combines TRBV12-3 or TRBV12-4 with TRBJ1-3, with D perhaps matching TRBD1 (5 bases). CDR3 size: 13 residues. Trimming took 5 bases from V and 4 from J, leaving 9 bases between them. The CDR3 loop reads CASSGGVGNTIYF. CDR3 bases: TGTGCCAGCAGTGGGGGGGTCGGAAACACCATATATTTT.

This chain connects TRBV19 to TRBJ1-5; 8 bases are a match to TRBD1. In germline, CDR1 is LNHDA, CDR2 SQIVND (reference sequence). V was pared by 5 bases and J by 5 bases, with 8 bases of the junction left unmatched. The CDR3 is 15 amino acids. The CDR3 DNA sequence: TGTGCCAGTAGTCCCGGGACAGGTCTTTATCAGCCCCAGCATTTT. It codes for CASSPGTGLYQPQHF.

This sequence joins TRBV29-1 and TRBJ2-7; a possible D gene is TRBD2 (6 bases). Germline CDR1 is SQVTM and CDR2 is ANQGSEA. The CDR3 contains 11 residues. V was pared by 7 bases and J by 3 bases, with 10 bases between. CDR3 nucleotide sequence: TGCAGCGCGGGACTCATCTACGAGCAGTACTTC. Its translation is CSAGLIYEQYF.

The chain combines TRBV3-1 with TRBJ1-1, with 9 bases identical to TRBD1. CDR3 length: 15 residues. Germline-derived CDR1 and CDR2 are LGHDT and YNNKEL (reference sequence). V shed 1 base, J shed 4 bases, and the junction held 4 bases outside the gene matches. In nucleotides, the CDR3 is TGTGCCAGCAGCCAAGGTCCGACAGGGGGCACTGAAGCTTTCTTT. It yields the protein CASSQGPTGGTEAFF.

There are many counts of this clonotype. In nucleotides, the CDR3 is TGTGCCAGCAGAAACCGGGACAGGGTCTATGGCTACACCTTC. Protein: CASRNRDRVYGYTF. The genes are TRBV6-1 and TRBJ1-2; 9 nucleotides match TRBD1. The CDR3 length is 14 residues. Germline CDR1 reads MNHNS; CDR2 reads SASEGT. V trimming: 6 bases; J trimming: 4 bases; junction bases outside the gene matches: 6.

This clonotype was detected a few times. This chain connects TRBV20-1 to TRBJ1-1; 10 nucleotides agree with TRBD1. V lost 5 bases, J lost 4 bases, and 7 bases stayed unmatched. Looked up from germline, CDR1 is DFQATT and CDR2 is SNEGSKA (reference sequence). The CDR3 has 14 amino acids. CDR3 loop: CSAPRTGGATEAFF. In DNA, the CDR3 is TGCAGTGCTCCTAGGACAGGGGGGGCCACTGAAGCTTTCTTT.

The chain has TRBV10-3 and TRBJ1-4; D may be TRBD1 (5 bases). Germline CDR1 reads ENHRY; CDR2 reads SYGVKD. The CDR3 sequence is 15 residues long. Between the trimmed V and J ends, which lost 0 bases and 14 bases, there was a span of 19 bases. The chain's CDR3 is CAISESPPREGRLFF. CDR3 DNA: TGTGCCATCAGTGAGTCCCCCCCGCGGGAGGGGCGGCTGTTTTTT.

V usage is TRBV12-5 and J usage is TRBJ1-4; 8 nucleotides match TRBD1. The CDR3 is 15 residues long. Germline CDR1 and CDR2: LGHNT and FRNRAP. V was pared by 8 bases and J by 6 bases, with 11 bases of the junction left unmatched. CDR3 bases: TGTGCTAGTTCCGGATACAGGGGGGGAGATGAAAAACTGTTTTTT. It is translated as CASSGYRGGDEKLFF.

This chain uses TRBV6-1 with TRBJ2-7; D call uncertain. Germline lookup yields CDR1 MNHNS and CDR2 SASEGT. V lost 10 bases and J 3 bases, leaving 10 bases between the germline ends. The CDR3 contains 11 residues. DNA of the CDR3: TGTGCCACCCATTACCTCTACGAGCAGTACTTC. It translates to CATHYLYEQYF.

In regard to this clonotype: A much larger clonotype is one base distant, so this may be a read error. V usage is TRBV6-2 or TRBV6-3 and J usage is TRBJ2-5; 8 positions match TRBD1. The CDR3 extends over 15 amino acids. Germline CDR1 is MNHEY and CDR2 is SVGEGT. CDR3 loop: CASSEFRTGYETRYF. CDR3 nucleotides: TGTGCCAGCAGTGAATTCAGGACAGGGTATGAGACCCGGTACTTC.

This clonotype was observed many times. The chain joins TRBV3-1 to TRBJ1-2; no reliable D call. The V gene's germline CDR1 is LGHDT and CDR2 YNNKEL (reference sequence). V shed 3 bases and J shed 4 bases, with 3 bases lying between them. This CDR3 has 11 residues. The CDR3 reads CASSHRYGYTF. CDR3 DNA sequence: TGTGCCAGCAGCCATCGCTATGGCTACACCTTC.

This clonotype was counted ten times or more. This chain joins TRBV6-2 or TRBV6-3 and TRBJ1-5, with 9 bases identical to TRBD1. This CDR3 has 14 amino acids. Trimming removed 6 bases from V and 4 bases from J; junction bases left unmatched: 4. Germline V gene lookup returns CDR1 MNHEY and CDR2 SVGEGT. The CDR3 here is CASSSGTGNQPQHF. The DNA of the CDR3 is TGTGCCAGCAGCTCCGGGACAGGGAATCAGCCCCAGCATTTT.

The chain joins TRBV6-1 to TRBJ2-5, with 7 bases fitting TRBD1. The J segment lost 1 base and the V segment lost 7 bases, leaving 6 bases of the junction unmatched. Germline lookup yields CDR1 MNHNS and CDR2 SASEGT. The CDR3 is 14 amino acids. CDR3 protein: CASTKRQGQETQYF. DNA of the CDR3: TGTGCCAGCACAAAGAGACAGGGCCAAGAGACCCAGTACTTC.

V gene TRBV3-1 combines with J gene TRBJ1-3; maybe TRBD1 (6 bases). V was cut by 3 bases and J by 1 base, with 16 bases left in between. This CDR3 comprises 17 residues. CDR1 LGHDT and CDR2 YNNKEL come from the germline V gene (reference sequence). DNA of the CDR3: TGTGCCAGCAGCCAGCGTAGAGGAGGGGGGTCTGGAAACACCATATATTTT. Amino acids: CASSQRRGGGSGNTIYF.

In nucleotides, the CDR3 is TGCAGCGGGCAGCGGGAGGGGCGCGAGCAGTACTTC. Residues: CSGQREGREQYF. The chain links TRBV29-1 to TRBJ2-7, with 10 bases that match TRBD2. The CDR3 is 12 residues long. CDR1 and CDR2 (germline): SQVTM, ANQGSEA. Unmatched junction bases numbered 6, after V lost 7 bases and J lost 6 bases.

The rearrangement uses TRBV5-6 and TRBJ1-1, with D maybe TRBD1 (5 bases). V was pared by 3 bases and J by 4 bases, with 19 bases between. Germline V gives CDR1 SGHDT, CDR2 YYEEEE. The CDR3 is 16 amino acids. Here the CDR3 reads CASSWVTGARVTEAFF. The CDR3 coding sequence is TGTGCCAGCAGCTGGGTGACCGGGGCTAGGGTCACTGAAGCTTTCTTT.

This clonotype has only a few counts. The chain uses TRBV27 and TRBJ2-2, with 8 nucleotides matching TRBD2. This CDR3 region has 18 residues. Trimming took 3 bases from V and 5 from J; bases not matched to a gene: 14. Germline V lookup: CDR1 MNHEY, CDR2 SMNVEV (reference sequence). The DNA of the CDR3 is TGTGCCAGCAGTTTCAGACCTAGGACTAGCCCGGAGACCGGGGAGCTGTTTTTT. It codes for CASSFRPRTSPETGELFF.

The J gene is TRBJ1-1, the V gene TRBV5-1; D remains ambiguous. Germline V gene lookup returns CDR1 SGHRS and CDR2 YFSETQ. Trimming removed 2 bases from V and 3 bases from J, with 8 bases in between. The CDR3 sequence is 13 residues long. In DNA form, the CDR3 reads TGCGCCAGCAGCTTTCTCTCTGACACTGAAGCTTTCTTT. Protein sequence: CASSFLSDTEAFF.

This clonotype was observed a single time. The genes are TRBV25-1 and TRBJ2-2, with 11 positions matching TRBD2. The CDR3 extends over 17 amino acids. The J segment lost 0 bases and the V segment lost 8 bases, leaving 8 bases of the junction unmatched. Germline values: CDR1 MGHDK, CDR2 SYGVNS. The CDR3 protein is CASARLAGSANTGELFF. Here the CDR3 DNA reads TGTGCCAGCGCTAGACTAGCGGGGAGCGCGAACACCGGGGAGCTGTTTTTT.

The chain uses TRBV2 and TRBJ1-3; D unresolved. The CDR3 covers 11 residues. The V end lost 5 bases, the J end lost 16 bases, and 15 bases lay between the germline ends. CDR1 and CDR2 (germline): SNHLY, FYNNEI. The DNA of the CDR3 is TGTGCCAGCAGTACCAAGGTCCCTGTGTATTTT. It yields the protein CASSTKVPVYF.

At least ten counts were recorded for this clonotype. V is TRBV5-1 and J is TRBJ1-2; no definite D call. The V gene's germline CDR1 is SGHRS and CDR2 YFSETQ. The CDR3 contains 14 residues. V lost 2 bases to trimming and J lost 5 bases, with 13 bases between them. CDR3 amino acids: CASSFAVTSYGYTF. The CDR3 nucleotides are TGCGCCAGCAGCTTTGCGGTCACCTCGTATGGCTACACCTTC.

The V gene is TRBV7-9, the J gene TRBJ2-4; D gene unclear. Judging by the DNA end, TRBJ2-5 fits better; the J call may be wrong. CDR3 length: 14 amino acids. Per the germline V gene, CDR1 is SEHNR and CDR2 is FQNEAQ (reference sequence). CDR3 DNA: TGTGCCAGCAGCCCCCCGGCCCTTTCTGAGACCCAGTACTTC. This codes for CASSPPALSETQYF.

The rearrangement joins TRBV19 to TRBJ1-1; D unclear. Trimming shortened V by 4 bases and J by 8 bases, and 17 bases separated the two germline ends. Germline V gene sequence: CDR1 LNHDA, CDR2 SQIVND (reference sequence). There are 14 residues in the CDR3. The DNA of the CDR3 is TGTGCCAGTAGTACCTACGACGGTTCTGGGGAAGCTTTCTTT. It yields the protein CASSTYDGSGEAFF. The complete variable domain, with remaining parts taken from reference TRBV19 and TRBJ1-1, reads DGGITQSPKYLFRKEGQNVTLSCEQNLNHDAMYWYRQDPGQGLRLIYYSQIVNDFQKGDIAEGYSVSREKKESFPLTVTSAQKNPTAFYLCASSTYDGSGEAFFGQGTRLTVV.

CDR3 sequence: CASSYFGGSEQYF. CDR3 DNA sequence: TGTGCCAGCAGTTACTTTGGCGGGTCAGAGCAGTACTTC. The chain carries TRBV6-5 and TRBJ2-7; perhaps TRBD2 as D (5 bases). There are 13 residues in the CDR3. Germline values: CDR1 MNHEY, CDR2 SVGAGI. Trimming left V 1 base short and J 7 bases short, with 11 bases between.

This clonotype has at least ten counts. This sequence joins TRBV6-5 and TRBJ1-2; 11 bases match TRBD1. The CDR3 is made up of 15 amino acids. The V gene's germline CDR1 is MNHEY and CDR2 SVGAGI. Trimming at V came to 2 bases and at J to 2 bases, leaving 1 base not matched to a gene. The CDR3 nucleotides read TGTGCCAGCAGTTACGGGGACAGGGGGAACTATGGCTACACCTTC. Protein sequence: CASSYGDRGNYGYTF.